One T cell receptor (beta chain) is described in this entry. The sample belongs to a study of T cell changes during pregnancy in multiple sclerosis. Clones were read by immunoSEQ multiplex PCR, and TCRdb kept only the in-frame ones, dropping some. In the table there are about 40,000 clones, approximately 94% of which are singletons. CDR3 length: 16 amino acids. Germline V lookup: CDR1 SGHRS, CDR2 YFSETQ. V lost 3 bases to trimming and J lost 1 base; unmatched junction nucleotides: 8. The V gene is TRBV5-1, the J gene TRBJ1-1, with 8 bases matching TRBD1. This TCR derives from a female donor with multiple sclerosis, enrolled in a pregnancy study. The sequences come from peripheral blood, collected in the third trimester of pregnancy. The CDR3 is CASSSNTDRGNTEAFF. CDR3 coding DNA: TGCGCCAGCAGCTCAAACACCGACAGGGGGAACACTGAAGCTTTCTTT.